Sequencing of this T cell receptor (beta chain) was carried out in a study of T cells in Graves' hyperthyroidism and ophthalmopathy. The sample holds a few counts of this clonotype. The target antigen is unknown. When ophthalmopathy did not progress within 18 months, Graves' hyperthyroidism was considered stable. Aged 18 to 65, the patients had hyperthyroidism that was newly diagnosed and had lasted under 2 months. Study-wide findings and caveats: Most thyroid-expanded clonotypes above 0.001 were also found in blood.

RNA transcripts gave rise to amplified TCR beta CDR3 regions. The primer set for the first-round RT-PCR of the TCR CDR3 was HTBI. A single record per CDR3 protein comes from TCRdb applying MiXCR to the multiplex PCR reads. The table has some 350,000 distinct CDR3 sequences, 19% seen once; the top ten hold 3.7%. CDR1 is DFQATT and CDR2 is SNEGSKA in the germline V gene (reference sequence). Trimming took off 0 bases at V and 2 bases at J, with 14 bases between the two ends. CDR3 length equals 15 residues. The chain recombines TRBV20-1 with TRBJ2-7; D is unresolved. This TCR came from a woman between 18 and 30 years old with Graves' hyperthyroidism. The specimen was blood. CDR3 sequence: CSARDTSHSPYEQYF. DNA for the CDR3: TGCAGTGCTAGAGATACCTCCCATTCACCCTACGAGCAGTACTTC.